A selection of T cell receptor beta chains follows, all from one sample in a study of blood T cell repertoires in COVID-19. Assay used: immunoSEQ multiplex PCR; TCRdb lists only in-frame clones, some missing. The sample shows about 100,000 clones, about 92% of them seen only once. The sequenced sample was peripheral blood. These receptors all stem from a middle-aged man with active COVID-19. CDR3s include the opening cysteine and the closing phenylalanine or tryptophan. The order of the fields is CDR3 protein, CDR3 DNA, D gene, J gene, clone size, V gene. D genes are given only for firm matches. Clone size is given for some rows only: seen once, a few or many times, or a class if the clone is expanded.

CDR3aa: CATSQGRQPQHF; CDR3nt: TGTGCCACCTCCCAGGGGCGTCAGCCCCAGCATTTT; d_gene: NA; j_gene: TRBJ1-5; abundance: NA; v_gene: TRBV28
CDR3aa: CASRTGPTSPLHF; CDR3nt: TGTGCCAGCCGCACAGGGCCTACTTCACCCCTCCACTTT; d_gene: NA; j_gene: TRBJ1-6; abundance: NA; v_gene: TRBV9
CDR3aa: CAWGGLAGSGEQFF; CDR3nt: TGTGCCTGGGGGGGGCTAGCGGGGAGCGGTGAGCAGTTCTTC; d_gene: TRBD2; j_gene: TRBJ2-1; abundance: NA; v_gene: TRBV30
CDR3aa: CASSPPVSGGAAFF; CDR3nt: TGTGCCAGCTCACCACCGGTCTCAGGGGGCGCCGCTTTCTTT; d_gene: TRBD1; j_gene: TRBJ1-1; abundance: NA; v_gene: TRBV18
CDR3aa: CASSPGQGRYTF; CDR3nt: TGTGCCAGTAGTCCAGGACAGGGACGCTACACCTTC; d_gene: TRBD1; j_gene: TRBJ1-2; abundance: NA; v_gene: TRBV19
CDR3aa: CASSPLPREGHYEQYF; CDR3nt: TGTGCCAGTAGTCCCCTCCCGCGGGAGGGCCATTACGAGCAGTACTTC; d_gene: TRBD2; j_gene: TRBJ2-7; abundance: NA; v_gene: TRBV19
CDR3aa: CASSSTGIAQHF; CDR3nt: TGTGCCAGCAGCTCCACCGGGATAGCCCAGCATTTT; d_gene: NA; j_gene: TRBJ1-5; abundance: NA; v_gene: TRBV7-2
CDR3aa: CATRQGATNSPLHF; CDR3nt: TGTGCCACAAGACAGGGGGCAACGAATTCACCCCTCCACTTT; d_gene: TRBD1; j_gene: TRBJ1-6; abundance: NA; v_gene: TRBV6-5
CDR3aa: CASQQRNGDEQFF; CDR3nt: TGTGCCAGCCAGCAGCGGAATGGGGATGAGCAGTTCTTC; d_gene: NA; j_gene: TRBJ2-1; abundance: NA; v_gene: TRBV6-6
CDR3aa: CATLLAGVTNEQFF; CDR3nt: TGTGCCACTCTACTAGCGGGAGTAACCAATGAGCAGTTCTTC; d_gene: TRBD2; j_gene: TRBJ2-1; abundance: NA; v_gene: TRBV28
CDR3aa: CASEPDVGGIDFNEQFF; CDR3nt: TGTGCCAGCGAACCCGATGTGGGCGGGATAGACTTCAATGAGCAGTTCTTC; d_gene: NA; j_gene: TRBJ2-1; abundance: NA; v_gene: TRBV2
CDR3aa: CASTPGQGITGELFF; CDR3nt: TGCGCCAGCACTCCTGGACAGGGAATAACCGGGGAGCTGTTTTTT; d_gene: TRBD1; j_gene: TRBJ2-2; abundance: NA; v_gene: TRBV5-1
CDR3aa: CASSSTRNTEAFF; CDR3nt: TGTGCCAGCAGTTCGACTAGGAACACTGAAGCTTTCTTT; d_gene: NA; j_gene: TRBJ1-1; abundance: NA; v_gene: TRBV6-5
CDR3aa: CASRDEGNYGYTF; CDR3nt: TGTGCCAGCAGGGACGAGGGAAACTATGGCTACACCTTC; d_gene: NA; j_gene: TRBJ1-2; abundance: NA; v_gene: TRBV11-1
CDR3aa: CASSPDRAGNQETQYF; CDR3nt: TGCGCCAGCAGTCCAGACAGGGCAGGGAACCAAGAGACCCAGTACTTC; d_gene: TRBD1; j_gene: TRBJ2-5; abundance: NA; v_gene: TRBV5-1
CDR3aa: CAISDPGDEQYF; CDR3nt: TGTGCCATCAGTGACCCAGGCGACGAGCAGTACTTC; d_gene: NA; j_gene: TRBJ2-7; abundance: NA; v_gene: TRBV10-3
CDR3aa: CASSPLGGTQYF; CDR3nt: TGTGCCAGCAGCCCCTTAGGGGGAACGCAGTATTTT; d_gene: NA; j_gene: TRBJ2-3; abundance: medium-sized; v_gene: TRBV7-9
CDR3aa: CASSLEGEGSYNEQFF; CDR3nt: TGCGCCAGCAGCTTGGAGGGGGAGGGGTCCTACAATGAGCAGTTCTTC; d_gene: NA; j_gene: TRBJ2-1; abundance: NA; v_gene: TRBV5-1
CDR3aa: CASRETGLIYGYTF; CDR3nt: TGTGCCAGCAGGGAGACAGGGCTGATCTATGGCTACACCTTC; d_gene: TRBD1; j_gene: TRBJ1-2; abundance: NA; v_gene: TRBV6-6
CDR3aa: CASSTRTGALYEQYF; CDR3nt: TGTGCCAGCAGCACTAGAACAGGGGCCCTCTACGAGCAGTACTTC; d_gene: TRBD1; j_gene: TRBJ2-7; abundance: NA; v_gene: TRBV5-4
CDR3aa: CASSLEGQGAFNTGELFF; CDR3nt: TGCGCCAGCAGCTTGGAAGGGCAGGGGGCCTTCAACACCGGGGAGCTGTTTTTT; d_gene: TRBD1; j_gene: TRBJ2-2; abundance: NA; v_gene: TRBV5-1
CDR3aa: CASREAGEVDGYTF; CDR3nt: TGTGCCAGCAGAGAAGCAGGGGAAGTTGATGGCTACACCTTC; d_gene: NA; j_gene: TRBJ1-2; abundance: NA; v_gene: TRBV6-1
CDR3aa: CASSVGSGRLNEQFF; CDR3nt: TGTGCCAGCAGCGTAGGTAGCGGGAGGCTCAATGAGCAGTTCTTC; d_gene: TRBD2; j_gene: TRBJ2-1; abundance: once; v_gene: TRBV9